The 26 T cell receptor beta chains below come from one sample, sequenced in a study of regulatory T cells in long-lasting Graves disease. Arm-PCR of CDR3 regions with iRepertoire HTBI primers generated TCR beta libraries. TCRdb processed the multiplex PCR reads anew with MiXCR; each CDR3 protein has one entry. The sample lists about 340,000 distinct CDR3 sequences, 15% to 20% occurring once. Time point defined: persistent/refractory GD, antithyroid drugs over 5 years with positive TRAb. Extracted RNA from PBMCs served as the source of the TCR library. The sample was peripheral blood mononuclear cells (PBMCs), taken when the disease was refractory, from a patient treated with antithyroid drugs. These receptors came from a female donor with Graves disease.

In the case of this clonotype: A much larger clone sits a single nucleotide away, making a read error possible. CDR3 nucleotides: TGTGCCAGCTCACTACTAGCGGGAGGGGAAGCGACCCAGTACTTC. It is translated as CASSLLAGGEATQYF. V is TRBV18 and J is TRBJ2-5, with 13 bases aligning to TRBD2. Germline lookup yields CDR1 KGHSH and CDR2 LQKENI. There are 15 residues in the CDR3. The V gene end was trimmed by 4 bases and the J gene end by 7 bases; junction bases not matched to a gene: 6.

The chain is built from TRBV7-9 and TRBJ2-7; no definite D call. V lost 7 bases to trimming and J lost 3 bases, with 7 bases between them. CDR3 size: 11 residues. Germline V gene sequence: CDR1 SEHNR, CDR2 FQNEAQ (reference sequence). The DNA of the CDR3 is TGTGCCAGCAACTCAAACTACGAGCAGTACTTC. Its translation: CASNSNYEQYF.

This clonotype came up many times. The chain links TRBV6-2 or TRBV6-3 to TRBJ2-7; D possibly matches TRBD1 or TRBD2 (5 bases each). Between the trimmed V and J ends, which lost 7 bases and 3 bases, there was a span of 16 bases. The germline gives CDR1 MNHEY, CDR2 SVGEGT. The CDR3 is 14 amino acids. The CDR3 DNA is TGTGCCAGCACTAATCCGGGACGGCACTACGAGCAGTACTTC. Amino acids: CASTNPGRHYEQYF.

The J gene is TRBJ2-5, the V gene TRBV3-1; 8 bases agree with TRBD2. V lost 0 bases, J lost 4 bases, and 4 bases stayed unmatched. Germline-derived CDR1 and CDR2 are LGHDT and YNNKEL (reference sequence). This CDR3 is 15 amino acids long. CDR3 region: CASSQDFLAGETQYF. CDR3 nucleotides: TGTGCCAGCAGCCAAGACTTTCTAGCGGGAGAGACCCAGTACTTC.

This clonotype was picked up a small number of times. The chain joins TRBV15 to TRBJ1-5; 9 bases are shared with TRBD1. V was pared by 3 bases and J by 6 bases, with 6 bases of the junction left unmatched. CDR1 is LNHNV, CDR2 YYDKDF, per germline (reference sequence). The CDR3 is made up of 15 amino acids. CDR3 in DNA: TGTGCCACCAGCAGGGTACAGGGGGCCGGTCAGCCCCAGCATTTT. It specifies CATSRVQGAGQPQHF.

This clonotype was counted many times. This chain joins TRBV3-1 and TRBJ2-2; tentative D call: TRBD2 (7 bases). The germline V and J ends were trimmed by 3 bases and 5 bases, with 10 bases remaining between them. Germline CDR1 and CDR2: LGHDT and YNNKEL (reference sequence). The CDR3 sequence is 14 residues long. This CDR3 is CASSQGGGTGELFF. The CDR3 coding sequence is TGTGCCAGCAGCCAGGGAGGGGGGACCGGGGAGCTGTTTTTT.

This clonotype appeared once. A read error is the likely source, as a far larger clone sits one nucleotide away. This rearrangement joins TRBV6-1 to TRBJ1-1; perhaps TRBD1 as D (5 bases). The CDR3 runs 16 residues. In germline, CDR1 is MNHNS, CDR2 SASEGT. CDR3 residues: CVSSGIRDTPNTEAFF. The DNA for the CDR3 is TGTGTCAGCAGTGGGATCAGGGATACGCCGAACACTGAAGCTTTCTTT.

This clonotype was seen ten or more times. V gene TRBV6-1 combines with J gene TRBJ1-5; no definite D call. The germline V gene encodes CDR1 MNHNS and CDR2 SASEGT. The CDR3 has 12 amino acids. The V end lost 2 bases, the J end lost 7 bases, and 6 bases lay between the germline ends. CDR3 loop: CASSELTQPQHF. CDR3 coding DNA: TGTGCCAGCAGTGAACTTACCCAGCCCCAGCATTTT.

Concerning this clonotype itself: This could be a read error, since a much larger clone is one nucleotide away. The J gene is TRBJ1-4, the V gene TRBV5-1, with TRBD1 matching 8 bases. The CDR3 sequence is 13 residues long. Germline V CDR1 and CDR2: SGHRS, YFSETQ. CDR3 nucleotides: TGCGCCAGCACCTTCGGACAGGGCGAAAAACTGCTTTTT. Its translation: CASTFGQGEKLLF.

There are a few counts of this clonotype. V is TRBV27 and J is TRBJ2-1, with D maybe TRBD1 (5 bases). CDR1 is MNHEY and CDR2 is SMNVEV in the germline V gene (reference sequence). With 8 bases removed from V and 6 bases from J, the gap between germline ends came to 17 bases. The CDR3 has 14 residues. The DNA of the CDR3 is TGTGCCAGCCGCCAGGCAGGGTATCGCAATGAGCAGTTCTTC. It yields the protein CASRQAGYRNEQFF.

This clonotype appeared many times. The chain links TRBV11-3 to TRBJ2-5, with 7 bases identical to TRBD1. V shed 5 bases, J shed 3 bases, and the junction held 3 bases outside the gene matches. The CDR3 runs 13 residues. Germline lookup yields CDR1 SGHNT and CDR2 YENEEA. The CDR3 DNA sequence: TGTGCCAGCAGCCGTGACAGGGAAGAGACCCAGTACTTC. Amino acids: CASSRDREETQYF.

This clonotype was recorded a few times. A read error may be the cause here, since a much bigger clone is one base away. CDR3 amino acids: CAGRAMGGYTF. CDR3 DNA sequence: TGTGCCGGCAGGGCCATGGGCGGCTACACCTTC. The rearrangement uses TRBV28 and TRBJ1-2, with D maybe TRBD1 (5 bases). Germline CDR1 is MDHEN and CDR2 is SYDVKM. CDR3 size: 11 residues.

Many counts were recorded for this clonotype. The rearrangement uses TRBV10-3 and TRBJ1-2; D ambiguous. Trimming took 4 bases from V and 4 from J, leaving 7 bases between them. The CDR3 spans 12 residues. Per germline, CDR1 ENHRY and CDR2 SYGVKD. The CDR3 is CAISADTYGYTF. CDR3 nucleotides: TGTGCCATCAGTGCCGACACCTATGGCTACACCTTC.

In this sample, this clonotype turned up once. The chain couples TRBV3-1 to TRBJ1-3, with no clear D. Trimming removed 4 bases from V and 3 bases from J, with 10 bases in between. The germline gives CDR1 LGHDT, CDR2 YNNKEL (reference sequence). The CDR3 totals 14 residues. The CDR3 DNA reads TGTGCCAGCAGCCCCCGATATCGTGGAAACACCATATATTTT. Translated: CASSPRYRGNTIYF.

This clonotype was observed many times. The chain carries TRBV15 and TRBJ1-1; no definite D call. V was pared by 3 bases and J by 2 bases, with 7 bases between. The CDR3 sequence is 13 residues long. CDR1 and CDR2 (germline): LNHNV, YYDKDF (reference sequence). The CDR3 DNA is TGTGCCACCAGCAGGGATCCTAACACTGAAGCTTTCTTT. As protein: CATSRDPNTEAFF. Complete variable domain (other parts from reference TRBV15 and TRBJ1-1): DAMVIQNPRYQVTQFGKPVTLSCSQTLNHNVMYWYQQKSSQAPKLLFHYYDKDFNNEADTPDNFQSRRPNTSFCFLDIRSPGLGDTAMYLCATSRDPNTEAFFGQGTRLTVV.

This clonotype was observed a few times. The genes are TRBV11-2 and TRBJ2-4; D ambiguous. Germline V gives CDR1 SGHAT, CDR2 FQNNGV. Trimming took 4 bases from V and 9 from J, leaving 7 bases between them. CDR3 size: 11 residues. The CDR3 loop reads CASSSLSIQYF. The CDR3 nucleotides are TGTGCCAGCAGCTCTCTGAGCATTCAGTACTTC. The whole variable domain, remainder taken from reference TRBV11-2 and TRBJ2-4, is EAGVAQSPRYKIIEKRQSVAFWCNPISGHATLYWYQQILGQGPKLLIQFQNNGVVDDSQLPKDRFSAERLKGVDSTLKIQPAKLEDSAVYLCASSSLSIQYFGAGTRLSVL.

The chain couples TRBV5-8 to TRBJ1-5, with D unresolved. Germline CDR1 and CDR2: SGHTS and YDEGEE. The V end was cut by 2 bases, the J end by 7 bases, with 13 bases between. The CDR3 sequence is 14 residues long. The chain's CDR3 is CASSLGVRSQPQHF. The CDR3, as DNA: TGTGCCAGCAGCTTAGGTGTGCGAAGCCAGCCCCAGCATTTT.

This clonotype was detected only a few times. V usage is TRBV6-2 or TRBV6-3 and J usage is TRBJ1-5, with 7 bases identical to TRBD1. Germline loops: CDR1 MNHEY, CDR2 SVGEGT. There are 18 residues in the CDR3. V lost 2 bases to trimming and J lost 4 bases; unmatched junction nucleotides: 14. The CDR3 loop reads CASSYQATRDSANQPQHF. Written as DNA, the CDR3 is TGTGCCAGCAGTTACCAAGCCACCCGGGACAGTGCTAATCAGCCCCAGCATTTT.

This chain connects TRBV6-2 or TRBV6-3 to TRBJ1-6, with 10 bases fitting TRBD1. The V gene's germline CDR1 is MNHEY and CDR2 SVGEGT. This CDR3 has 13 amino acids. The junction had 3 bases not matched to a gene; V was cut back by 8 bases and J by 8 bases. The DNA for the CDR3 is TGTGCCAGCGCGGACAGGGGGTATTCACCCCTCCACTTT. Its protein is CASADRGYSPLHF.

This clonotype was observed many times. The chain combines TRBV9 with TRBJ2-5; 10 positions match TRBD1. The CDR3 extends over 15 amino acids. Germline V gene lookup returns CDR1 SGDLS and CDR2 YYNGEE. Trimming took 4 bases from V and 4 from J; bases not matched to a gene: 7. CDR3 sequence: CASSSEGDRGETQYF. The DNA of the CDR3 is TGTGCCAGCAGCTCCGAGGGGGACAGGGGAGAGACCCAGTACTTC.

Notes on this clonotype: It may be a read error: a sequence one base away is much more abundant. The chain recombines TRBV7-9 with TRBJ1-2; D call uncertain. The germline CDR1 and CDR2 sequences are SEHNR and FQNEAQ (reference sequence). This CDR3 spans 15 amino acids. V was clipped by 8 bases and J by 0 bases, with 16 bases between them. CDR3 DNA: TGTGCCAGCGGCCAGGACCGCCTAGCTAACTATGGCTACACCTTC. This encodes CASGQDRLANYGYTF.

This clonotype has a count of ten or more. The chain links TRBV18 to TRBJ1-2, with D possibly TRBD1 on 5 matching bases. This CDR3 comprises 14 residues. The V gene lost 3 bases and the J gene lost 3 bases, with 11 bases spanning the gap. CDR1 and CDR2 (germline): KGHSH, LQKENI. The CDR3 here is CASSPPDSYYGYTF. CDR3 in DNA: TGTGCCAGCTCACCCCCCGACAGCTACTATGGCTACACCTTC.

In its sample, this clonotype was seen many times. The V gene is TRBV7-2, the J gene TRBJ1-5, with D possibly being TRBD1 (5 bases). CDR1 SGHTA and CDR2 FQGNSA come from the germline V gene. CDR3 length: 15 amino acids. The V gene lost 2 bases and the J gene lost 3 bases, with 11 bases spanning the gap. The CDR3 spells CASSLSPGPNQPQHF. CDR3 nucleotides: TGTGCCAGCAGCTTATCCCCGGGACCCAATCAGCCCCAGCATTTT.

V is TRBV7-6 and J is TRBJ1-1, with no clear D. V was clipped by 1 base and J by 1 base, with 10 bases between them. Germline lookup yields CDR1 SGHVS and CDR2 FNYEAQ. The CDR3 has 15 residues. The CDR3 sequence: CASSLGGPANTEAFF. CDR3 nucleotide sequence: TGTGCCAGCAGCTTAGGAGGGCCCGCGAACACTGAAGCTTTCTTT. Full variable domain (outside the CDR3, taken from reference TRBV7-6 and TRBJ1-1): GAGVSQSPRYKVTKRGQDVALRCDPISGHVSLYWYRQALGQGPEFLTYFNYEAQQDKSGLPNDRFSAERPEGSISTLTIQRTEQRDSAMYRCASSLGGPANTEAFFGQGTRLTVV.

The genes are TRBV12-3 or TRBV12-4 and TRBJ1-5; D possibly corresponds to TRBD1 (6 bases). The CDR3 consists of 15 residues. Trimming took off 6 bases at V and 0 bases at J, with 12 bases between the two ends. CDR3 bases: TGTGCCAGCAGCCCAGGGGCTAATAGCAATCAGCCCCAGCATTTT. As protein: CASSPGANSNQPQHF.

Only one count was recorded for this clonotype. The rearrangement links TRBV10-2 to TRBJ1-2; 9 nucleotides agree with TRBD1. The CDR3 is 15 residues long. With V trimmed by 0 bases and J by 2 bases, 1 base remained unmatched. The germline V gene encodes CDR1 WSHSY and CDR2 SAAADI. CDR3 DNA sequence: TGCGCCAGCAGTGAGTCGGGACAGGGCAACTATGGCTACACCTTC. Protein sequence: CASSESGQGNYGYTF.